The count of the clone carrying this TCR beta chain is one. After removal of 4 bases from V and 8 bases from J, the junction contained 7 bases not matched to a gene. CDR1 SGHNT and CDR2 YENEEA come from the germline V gene. This CDR3 has 14 residues. These data belong to a study of blood T cell repertoires in COVID-19. For the study at large: The origin of the acute and convalescent COVID-19 samples was the United States, Italy and Spain. In each case, the material was cDNA or gDNA derived from T cells, B-cell-depleted T cells, or PBMCs.

As originally analysed: The authors estimated nucleated cell counts from reference gene primer amplification. Produced via immunoSEQ multiplex PCR; TCRdb's table is partial and in-frame only. V, J and clone size were drawn from that table, and D and trimming were deduced from the DNA. Of approximately 180,000 clones in the sample, about 88% were seen once. Sequenced sample: peripheral blood. The chain employs TRBV11-3 and TRBJ2-1; 8 nucleotides match TRBD1. This sequence originates from a man aged 40-55 years with active or convalescent COVID-19. CDR3 bases: TGTGCCAGCAGCTACGACAGGGGCAGGGATGAGCAGTTCTTC. This encodes CASSYDRGRDEQFF.